The TCR beta chain described here comes from a study of cytomegalovirus exposure and HLA in healthy donors (dated by TCRdb to the late 2010s). Some background on the complete study: According to an earlier analysis of several hundred of the donors, 150 million to 200 million T cells yielded 120 million or so unique TCR beta sequences and 276 Gb of sequence data. An early release that covered fewer than 800 HLA-typed donors contained approximately 300 gigabases of sequencing data and about 84 million unique TCR sequences. The genetic ancestry cluster associated with self-reported Caucasian donors included 81% of the 300 to 400 genotyped donors. The study aimed to test whether cataloging public T cell receptors could reveal signatures of past pathogen exposure. The study used immunosequencing to profile the T cell repertoires of approximately 640 subjects and linked those repertoires to cytomegalovirus serostatus. In addition to the first cohort of roughly 700 subjects, a separate validation cohort of 120 different subjects was used. High-throughput TCR immunosequencing, statistical association of individual TCRs with disease status, and machine learning were combined to predict cytomegalovirus infection status. In a later analysis, previously published TCR beta repertoires from 600 to 850 donors were re-analyzed and high-resolution HLA genotyping was added so that TCR occurrence patterns could be studied. Rather than using new phenotypic data, the later analysis identified candidate immune exposures from TCR beta sequences and from how often those sequences occurred across donors. An earlier analysis of fewer than 750 of the donors used high-throughput TCR beta sequencing to judge whether each TCR beta V gene segment behaved as functional or pseudogenic. Donor age, sex, ethnicity and CMV serostatus were compiled alongside the repertoire data. A later genetic analysis took genome-wide SNP genotypes for 398 of the 666 donors and used that subset as a discovery cohort. Every discovery cohort repertoire had been produced on one sequencing platform. Class I and class II HLA loci were covered by the typing at four-digit resolution. Typing coverage differed by locus: A, B, C, DRB1 and DQB1 were typed in roughly 629-630 donors, DQA1 in 522, DPA1 in some 570, and DPB1 in 472. A few DR-DQ haplotypes were treated as single units for association and clustering because of strong linkage in the cohort. Across some 400 genotyped donors of the cohort, an average of roughly 200,000 unique TCR beta nucleotide sequences per donor were sequenced, and approximately 17% of those sequences were non-productive.

Libraries were built with the immunoSEQ multiplex PCR assay. For the multiplex PCR, a mixture combining 60 forward primers for TCR Vbeta segments and 13 reverse primers for TCR Jbeta segments was used. The CDR3 region of rearranged TCR beta genes was amplified from genomic DNA by a multiplex PCR assay. The amplified TCR beta libraries were sequenced on the Illumina HiSeq System as 87-base-pair reads. The paper's processing steps were these. In a later analysis, approximately 74 million unique TCR beta chains were counted across the roughly 670 repertoires, and around 10 million of these chains were shared by at least two donors. Raw reads were error-corrected and collapsed into unique sequences with a nearest-neighbor algorithm that merged closely related sequences to remove PCR and sequencing errors. CDR3 sequences were aligned to IMGT reference sequences to assign V, D and J gene segments. Each retained sequence needed at least a six-nucleotide match to both a V gene segment and a J gene segment. Rearrangements were classified as productive when the CDR3 lacked stop codons and remained in frame with V and J, and all other rearrangements were classified as non-productive. CDR3 was defined by IMGT convention, running from the second conserved V-encoded cysteine to the conserved J-encoded phenylalanine. The earlier analysis of 587 of the donors excluded sequences that lacked an unambiguous match to a single V gene segment. An earlier analysis of fewer than 750 of the donors called V segments functional above 56.7% productive rearrangements and segregating when the between-donor standard deviation exceeded 5%. A statistical classification framework was built to diagnose cytomegalovirus status from the catalog of TCR beta chain sequences. A later analysis assigned V and J genes by comparing TCR nucleotide sequences with IMGT/GENE-DB human TR gene sequences. Using the TCRdist pipeline, a later analysis assigned CDR3 sequences along with most-parsimonious VDJ recombination scenarios. In a later analysis, each TCR beta chain was defined by its CDR3 amino acid sequence together with its V-gene family, and reads lacking a unique V-gene family were excluded. A later analysis removed several hundred highly shared, low-generation-probability nucleotide sequences to deal with suspected cross-contamination and a sequencing artifact. In a later analysis, a clonal expansion index for each public chain was calculated from normalized within-repertoire ranks of inferred template counts. In a later analysis, generation probabilities were computed using a VDJ recombination model fitted to out-of-frame rearrangements, and the results were checked against IGoR. In a later analysis, TCR-TCR, TCR-HLA and TCR-CMV co-occurrence was scored with hypergeometric tests, and a repertoire-size bias correction was applied to TCR pairs. To estimate false discovery rates, a later analysis permuted the HLA or CMV assignments 20 times. In a later analysis, co-occurring TCRs were grouped with DBSCAN, and TCRdist sequence similarity was added when clustering was performed within HLA-allele-positive subsets. For co-occurrence clustering, repertoires with fewer than 30,000 or more than 120,000 public chains were excluded, along with about five repertoires with anomalous nucleotide sharing. TCRdb retrieved this table from immuneACCESS and kept in-frame rearrangements only. Not all clones are present; in checked studies, unresolved V genes account for under half, and no reason is known for the remainder. V, J and clone size reflect that table, while D and trimming were determined from the DNA. The sample's records list tens of thousands of clones. The biggest ten clones account for roughly 1.5% of the sample.

In the case of this clone: The antigen this receptor binds is unknown.

The cohort was made up of approximately 670 healthy bone marrow donors. At the time of sampling, every cohort member was nominally healthy, though immune exposures that went unrecorded were likely present. The donor tested CMV seronegative, placing the donor among the 352 seronegative members of the cohort. Each donor provided a peripheral blood sample, and peripheral blood mononuclear cells were used for TCR beta sequencing. Genomic DNA extraction from the blood cell samples was performed with the Qiagen DNeasy Blood Extraction Kit. On the study overall, not on this receptor specifically: A further reported finding was that TCR beta sequences accurately predicted the HLA-A and HLA-B alleles for most subjects in the first cohort. In a later genetic analysis, fewer N-insertions in productive TCRs were reported among donors in an Asian-associated ancestry cluster than the roughly 710-donor mean. A few of the identified cytomegalovirus-associated TCR beta chains were confirmed in vitro to be specific for cytomegalovirus antigens. In a later analysis, several top co-occurrence clusters were reported to appear linked to parvovirus B19, influenza, CMV and Epstein-Barr virus. Correlated functional status among segregating V segments might be attributable to linkage disequilibrium, but an unknown experimental factor could not be ruled out. HLA typing was unavailable for some donors at each locus, so association tests used only the typed subset. In a later analysis, HLA-associated TCR beta chains showed more clonal expansion and lower generation probabilities than non-associated chains that were equally common. Immune exposure information for the cohort was limited to CMV serostatus. The earlier analysis of about 600 of the donors excluded 15 to 20 rarely observed V segments, including chromosome 9 orphons, because counts were too low. In an earlier analysis of some 550 of the donors, most TCR beta V segments were observed in productive rearrangements about 87% or about 30% of the time, broadly matching IMGT annotations. This cohort had only TCR beta chains sequenced, and the lack of alpha or paired-chain data limited which features could be detected. When HLA alleles, especially DR and DQ, strongly co-occurred, attributing TCR associations to individual alleles was difficult. The authors suggested that the approach could potentially be extended to other disease states and immunological phenotypes. A total of roughly 160 TCR beta chains were listed by the study as associated with cytomegalovirus. Presence/absence analyses assumed roughly uniform sequencing depth across donors, an assumption that may not hold. A later analysis found that TCR association rates varied across HLA loci, with DRB1 alleles showing the most associated TCRs and HLA-C alleles the fewest. A later analysis found that most CMV-associated TCR beta chains appeared HLA-restricted, with HLA associations seemingly driven largely by CMV exposure. The classifier was reported to diagnose cytomegalovirus status with high specificity and sensitivity in both the original cohort and the validation cohort. Across donors, most TCR sequences were observed very rarely, whereas some public TCRs were present in many individuals. In a later genetic analysis, a missense DCLRE1C variant was associated with V-gene and J-gene trimming of TCR beta chains, and the association was replicated in an independent cohort. Specific HLA alleles were associated with about 17,000 TCR beta sequences at a false discovery rate of 0.05 in a later analysis. A group of highly shared sequence variants was considered likely to be a technical artifact of the sequencing pipeline.

The receptor was isolated from a woman aged 55-69 years in good health and CMV-seronegative. Input material: PBMCs.

The DNA sequence is as follows: TGTGCCAGTAGTTACAGGTCCGGGGAGCTGTTTTTT. Its coded protein is CASSYRSGELFF. Recombination joined TRBV19 with TRBJ2-2, with TRBD1 perhaps the D gene, on 5 matching bases. V is pared back by 5 bases and J by 6 bases, with 7 bases lying between the germline termini. The CDR3 runs 12 amino acids, cysteine and phenylalanine included. Only CDR3 DNA remains: 36 bases, in frame from the first base. CDR1 and CDR2 are read off the germline V gene (reference sequence) as LNHDA and SQIVND.